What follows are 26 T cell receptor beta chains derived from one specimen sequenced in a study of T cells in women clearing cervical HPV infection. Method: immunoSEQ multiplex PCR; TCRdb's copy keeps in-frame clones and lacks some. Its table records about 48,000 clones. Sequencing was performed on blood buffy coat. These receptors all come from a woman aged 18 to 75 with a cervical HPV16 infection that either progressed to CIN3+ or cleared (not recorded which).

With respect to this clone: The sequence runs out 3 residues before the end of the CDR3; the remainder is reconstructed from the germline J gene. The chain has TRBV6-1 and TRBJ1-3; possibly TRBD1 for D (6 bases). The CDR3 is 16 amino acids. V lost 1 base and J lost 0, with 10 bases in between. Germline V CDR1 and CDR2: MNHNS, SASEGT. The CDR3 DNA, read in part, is TGTGCCAGCAGTGAAGGCCGGACAGTCTCTGGAAACACC. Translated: CASSEGRTVSGNT. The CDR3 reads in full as CASSEGRTVSGNTIYF.

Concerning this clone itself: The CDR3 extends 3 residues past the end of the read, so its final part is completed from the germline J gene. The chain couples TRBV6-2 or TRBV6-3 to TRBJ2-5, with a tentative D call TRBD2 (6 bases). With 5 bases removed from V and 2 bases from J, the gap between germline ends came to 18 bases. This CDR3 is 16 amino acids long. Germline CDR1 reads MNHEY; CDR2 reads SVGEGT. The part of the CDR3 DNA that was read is TGTGCCAGCAGTGCCTTACTAGCCCTTCAACAAGAGACC. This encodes CASSALLALQQET. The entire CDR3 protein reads CASSALLALQQETQYF.

CDR3 DNA (partial): TGCAGTGCTTCCCCCAATCTAGCGCACACTGAA. This codes for CSASPNLAHTE. The whole CDR3 is CSASPNLAHTEAFF. The V gene is TRBV20-1, the J gene TRBJ1-1; no reliable D call. The read ends 3 residues before the CDR3 terminus; that terminus is restored from the germline J gene. CDR1 is DFQATT and CDR2 is SNEGSKA in the germline V gene (reference sequence). The CDR3 consists of 14 residues. The germline V and J ends were trimmed by 5 bases and 3 bases, with 16 bases remaining between them.

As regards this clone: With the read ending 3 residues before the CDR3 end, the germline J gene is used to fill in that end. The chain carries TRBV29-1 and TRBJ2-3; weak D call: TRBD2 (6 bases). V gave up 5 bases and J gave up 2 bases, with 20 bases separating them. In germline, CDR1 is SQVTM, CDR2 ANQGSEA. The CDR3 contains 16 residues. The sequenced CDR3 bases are TGCAGCGTTCACCGGTCCTCTTTAGCGGTCACAGATACG. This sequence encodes CSVHRSSLAVTDT. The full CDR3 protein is CSVHRSSLAVTDTQYF.

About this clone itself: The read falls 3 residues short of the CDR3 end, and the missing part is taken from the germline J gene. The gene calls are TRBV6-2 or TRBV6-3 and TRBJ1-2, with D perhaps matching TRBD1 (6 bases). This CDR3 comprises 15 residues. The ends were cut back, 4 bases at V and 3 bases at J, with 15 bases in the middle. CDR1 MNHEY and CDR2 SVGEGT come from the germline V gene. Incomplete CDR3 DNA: TGTGCCAGCAGTTCACCCGGACAGTCCCACTATGGC. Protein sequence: CASSSPGQSHYG. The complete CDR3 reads CASSSPGQSHYGYTF.

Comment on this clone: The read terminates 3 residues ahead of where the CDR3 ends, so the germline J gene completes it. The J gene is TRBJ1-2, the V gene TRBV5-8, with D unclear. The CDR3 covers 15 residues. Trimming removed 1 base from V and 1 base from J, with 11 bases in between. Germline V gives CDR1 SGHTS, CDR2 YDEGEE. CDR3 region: CASSLSVRFNYGYTF. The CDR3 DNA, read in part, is TGTGCCAGCAGCTTGTCCGTGCGATTTAACTATGGC.

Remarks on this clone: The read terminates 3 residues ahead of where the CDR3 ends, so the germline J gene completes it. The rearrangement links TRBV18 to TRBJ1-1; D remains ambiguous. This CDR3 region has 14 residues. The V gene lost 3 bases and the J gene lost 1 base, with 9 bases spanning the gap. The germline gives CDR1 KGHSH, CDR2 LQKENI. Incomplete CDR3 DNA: TGTGCCAGCTCACCCCGCGGGGAGAACACTGAA. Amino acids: CASSPRGENTE. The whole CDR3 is CASSPRGENTEAFF.

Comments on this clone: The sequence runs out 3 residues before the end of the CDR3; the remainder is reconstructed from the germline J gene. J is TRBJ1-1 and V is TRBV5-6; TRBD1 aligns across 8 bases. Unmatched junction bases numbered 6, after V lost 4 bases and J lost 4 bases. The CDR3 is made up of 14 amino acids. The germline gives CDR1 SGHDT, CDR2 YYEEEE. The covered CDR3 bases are TGTGCCAGCAGCGGACAGGGTTGGGGCACTGAA. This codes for CASSGQGWGTE. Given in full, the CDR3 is CASSGQGWGTEAFF.

CDR3 bases read: TGTGCCAGCAGCTTGGTAAATGTCCCCGGGGAG. Translation: CASSLVNVPGE. The CDR3 reads in full as CASSLVNVPGELFF. The gene calls are TRBV5-8 and TRBJ2-2; D gene uncertain. The read falls 3 residues short of the CDR3 end, and the missing part is taken from the germline J gene. CDR3 length: 14 amino acids. Germline loops: CDR1 SGHTS, CDR2 YDEGEE. Between the trimmed V and J ends, which lost 0 bases and 6 bases, there was a span of 9 bases. The whole variable domain, remainder taken from reference TRBV5-8 and TRBJ2-2, is EAGVTQSPTHLIKTRGQQATLRCSPISGHTSVYWYQQALGLGLQFLLWYDEGEERNRGNFPPRFSGRQFPNYSSELNVNALELEDSALYLCASSLVNVPGELFFGEGSRLTVL.

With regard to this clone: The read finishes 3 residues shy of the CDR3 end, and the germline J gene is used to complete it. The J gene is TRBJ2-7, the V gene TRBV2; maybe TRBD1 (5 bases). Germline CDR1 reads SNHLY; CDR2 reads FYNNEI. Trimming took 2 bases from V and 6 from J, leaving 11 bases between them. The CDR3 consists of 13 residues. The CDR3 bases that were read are TGTGCCAGCAGTGAACGCAGGGCCCTCGAG. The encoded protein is CASSERRALE. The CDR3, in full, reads CASSERRALEQYF.

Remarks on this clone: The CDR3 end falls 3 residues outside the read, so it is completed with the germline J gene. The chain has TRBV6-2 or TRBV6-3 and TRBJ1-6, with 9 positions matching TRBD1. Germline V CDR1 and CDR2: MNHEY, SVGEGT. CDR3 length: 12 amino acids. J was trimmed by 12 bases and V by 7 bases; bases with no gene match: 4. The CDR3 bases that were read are TGTGCCAGCAAGGACAGGGGCATACCC. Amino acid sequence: CASKDRGIP. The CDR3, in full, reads CASKDRGIPLHF.

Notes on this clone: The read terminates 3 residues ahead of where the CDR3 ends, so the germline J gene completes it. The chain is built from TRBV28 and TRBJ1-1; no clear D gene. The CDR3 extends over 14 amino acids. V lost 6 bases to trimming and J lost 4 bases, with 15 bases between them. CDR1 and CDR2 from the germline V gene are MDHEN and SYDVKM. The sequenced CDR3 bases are TGTGCCAGCAGCTGGAGGACTTTTTTCACTGAA. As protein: CASSWRTFFTE. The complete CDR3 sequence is CASSWRTFFTEAFF.

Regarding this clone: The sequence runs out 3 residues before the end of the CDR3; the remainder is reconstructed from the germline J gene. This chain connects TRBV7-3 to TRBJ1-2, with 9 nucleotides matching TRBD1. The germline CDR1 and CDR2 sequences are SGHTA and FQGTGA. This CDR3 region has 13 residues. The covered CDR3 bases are TGTGCCAGCAGCTTCGATGGACAGGGGGGC. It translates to CASSFDGQGG. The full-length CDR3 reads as CASSFDGQGGYTF. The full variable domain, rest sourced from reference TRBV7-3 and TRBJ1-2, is GAGVSQTPSNKVTEKGKYVELRCDPISGHTALYWYRQSLGQGPEFLIYFQGTGAADDSGLPNDRFFAVRPEGSVSTLKIQRTERGDSAVYLCASSFDGQGGYTFGSGTRLTVV.

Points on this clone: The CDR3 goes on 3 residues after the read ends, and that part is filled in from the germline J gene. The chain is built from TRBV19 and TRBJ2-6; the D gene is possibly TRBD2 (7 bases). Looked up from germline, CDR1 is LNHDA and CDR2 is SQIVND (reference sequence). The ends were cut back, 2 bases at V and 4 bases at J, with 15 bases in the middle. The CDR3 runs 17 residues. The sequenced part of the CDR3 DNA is TGTGCCAGTAGTATACTGCCGCGGGGGCTGGGGGCCAACGTC. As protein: CASSILPRGLGANV. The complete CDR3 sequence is CASSILPRGLGANVLTF.

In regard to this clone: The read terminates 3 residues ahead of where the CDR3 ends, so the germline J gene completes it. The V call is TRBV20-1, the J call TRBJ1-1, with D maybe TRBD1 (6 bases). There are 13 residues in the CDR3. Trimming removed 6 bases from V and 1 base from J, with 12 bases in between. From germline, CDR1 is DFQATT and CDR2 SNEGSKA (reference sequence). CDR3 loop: CSAIQGGNTEAFF. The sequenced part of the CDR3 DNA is TGCAGTGCCATACAGGGAGGGAACACTGAA.

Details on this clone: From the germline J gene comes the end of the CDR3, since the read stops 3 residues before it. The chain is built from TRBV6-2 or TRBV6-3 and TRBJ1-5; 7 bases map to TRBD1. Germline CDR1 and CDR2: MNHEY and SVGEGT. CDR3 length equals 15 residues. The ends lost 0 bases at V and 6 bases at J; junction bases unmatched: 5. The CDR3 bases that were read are TGTGCCAGCAGTTACTCGACAGGGAGGGGTCAGCCC. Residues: CASSYSTGRGQP. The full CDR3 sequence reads CASSYSTGRGQPQHF.

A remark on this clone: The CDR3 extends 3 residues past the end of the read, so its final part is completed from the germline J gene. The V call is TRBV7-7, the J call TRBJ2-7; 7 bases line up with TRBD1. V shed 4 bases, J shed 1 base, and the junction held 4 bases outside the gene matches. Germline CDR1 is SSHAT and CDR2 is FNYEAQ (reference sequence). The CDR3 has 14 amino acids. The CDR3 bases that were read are TGTGCCAGCAGCTCTAACAGGGGATCCTACGAG. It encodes CASSSNRGSYE. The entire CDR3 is CASSSNRGSYEQYF.

The CDR3 reads CASSFSSHIPTDTQYF. The covered CDR3 bases are TGTGCCAGTAGTTTTTCTAGCCACATCCCTACAGATACG. The chain employs TRBV19 and TRBJ2-3; D perhaps matches TRBD2 (5 bases). The read ends 3 residues early relative to the CDR3; the germline J gene fills the gap. V shed 5 bases and J shed 3 bases, with 18 bases lying between them. This CDR3 spans 16 amino acids. Germline V gives CDR1 LNHDA, CDR2 SQIVND (reference sequence).

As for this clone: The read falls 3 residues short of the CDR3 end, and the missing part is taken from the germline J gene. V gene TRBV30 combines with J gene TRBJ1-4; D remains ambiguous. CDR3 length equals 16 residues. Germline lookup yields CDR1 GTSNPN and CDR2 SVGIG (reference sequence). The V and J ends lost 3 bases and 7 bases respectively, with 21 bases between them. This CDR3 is CAWRASTGWPAEKLFF. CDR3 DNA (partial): TGTGCCTGGAGGGCCTCTACGGGTTGGCCTGCTGAAAAA.

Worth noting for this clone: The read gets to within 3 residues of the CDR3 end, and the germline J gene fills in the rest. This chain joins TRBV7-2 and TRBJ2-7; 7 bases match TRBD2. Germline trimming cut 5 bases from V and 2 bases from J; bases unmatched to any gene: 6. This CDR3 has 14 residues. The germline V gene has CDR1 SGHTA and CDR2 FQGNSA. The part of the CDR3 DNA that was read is TGTGCCAGCAGCCCCTCGGCGGGGGCCTACGAG. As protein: CASSPSAGAYE. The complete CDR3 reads CASSPSAGAYEQYF.

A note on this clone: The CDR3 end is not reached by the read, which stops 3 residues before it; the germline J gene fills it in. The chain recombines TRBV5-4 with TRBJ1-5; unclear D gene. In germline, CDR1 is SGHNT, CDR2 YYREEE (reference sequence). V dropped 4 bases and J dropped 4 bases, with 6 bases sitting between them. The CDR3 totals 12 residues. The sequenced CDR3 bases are TGTGCCAGCAGCATAGAGAATCAGCCC. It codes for CASSIENQP. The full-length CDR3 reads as CASSIENQPQHF.

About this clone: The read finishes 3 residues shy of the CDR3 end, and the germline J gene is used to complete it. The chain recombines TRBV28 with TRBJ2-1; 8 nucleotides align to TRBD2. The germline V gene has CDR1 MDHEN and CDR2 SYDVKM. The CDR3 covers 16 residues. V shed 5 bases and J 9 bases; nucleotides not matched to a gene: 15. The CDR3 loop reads CASSPPIAGGAVEQFF. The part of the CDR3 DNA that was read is TGTGCCAGCAGTCCCCCGATTGCCGGGGGGGCGGTTGAG.

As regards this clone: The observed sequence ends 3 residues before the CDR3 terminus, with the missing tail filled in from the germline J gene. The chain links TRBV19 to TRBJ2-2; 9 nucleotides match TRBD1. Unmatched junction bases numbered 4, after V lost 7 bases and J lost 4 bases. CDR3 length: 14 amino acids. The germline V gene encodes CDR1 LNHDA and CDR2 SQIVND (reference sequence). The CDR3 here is CASTRDRVTGELFF. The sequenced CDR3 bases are TGTGCCAGTACCCGGGACAGGGTCACCGGGGAG.

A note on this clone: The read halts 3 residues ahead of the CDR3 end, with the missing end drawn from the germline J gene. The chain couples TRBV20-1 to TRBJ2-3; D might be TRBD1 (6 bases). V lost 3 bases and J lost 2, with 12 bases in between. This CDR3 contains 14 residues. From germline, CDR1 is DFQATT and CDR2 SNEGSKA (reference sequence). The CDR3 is CSASSQGLTDTQYF. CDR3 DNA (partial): TGCAGTGCTAGTAGCCAGGGGCTCACAGATACG.

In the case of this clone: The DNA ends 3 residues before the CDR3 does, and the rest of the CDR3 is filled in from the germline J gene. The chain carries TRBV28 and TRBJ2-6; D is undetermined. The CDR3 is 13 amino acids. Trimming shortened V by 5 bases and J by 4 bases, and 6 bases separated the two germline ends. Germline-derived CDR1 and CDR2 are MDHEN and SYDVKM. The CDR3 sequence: CASSPVGANVLTF. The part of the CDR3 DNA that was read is TGTGCCAGCAGTCCCGTCGGGGCCAACGTC.

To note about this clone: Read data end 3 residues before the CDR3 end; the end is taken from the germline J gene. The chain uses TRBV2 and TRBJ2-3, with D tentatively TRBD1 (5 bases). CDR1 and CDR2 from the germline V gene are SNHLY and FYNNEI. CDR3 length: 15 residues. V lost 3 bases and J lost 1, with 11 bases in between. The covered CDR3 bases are TGTGCCAGCAGTGATCAAGGGGTCGGCACAGATACG. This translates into CASSDQGVGTDT. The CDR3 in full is CASSDQGVGTDTQYF.